This T cell receptor beta chain is from a study of shared clonotypes between healthy human individuals. Findings and caveats of the study: For naive CD4 cells, around 5% of clonotypes were shared across a few donors. Estimated richness was generally greater in naive than memory subsets.

About this clone itself: Its specificity is unknown.

Every donor, a Caucasian adult, lived in Nashville, Tennessee. Researchers divided each subset's genomic DNA evenly across several immunoSEQ plates. Sequencing was performed with immunoSEQ multiplex PCR; in TCRdb, only in-frame clones are kept and a portion is missing. Among millions of clones listed, more than 90% were seen once. The germline gives CDR1 SGHRS, CDR2 YFSETQ. The CDR3 spans 15 residues. The ends were cut back, 4 bases at V and 2 bases at J, with 12 bases in the middle. The sequence was collected from a man younger than 35 in good health. The V gene is TRBV5-1, the J gene TRBJ2-2; maybe TRBD2 (6 bases). The material sequenced was naive CD4+ T cells sorted from blood. This sample's subset: CD45RA+ positively selected. CDR3 bases: TGCGCCAGCAGCCGAGAGGGACTTAACACCGGGGAGCTGTTTTTT. The encoded protein is CASSREGLNTGELFF.